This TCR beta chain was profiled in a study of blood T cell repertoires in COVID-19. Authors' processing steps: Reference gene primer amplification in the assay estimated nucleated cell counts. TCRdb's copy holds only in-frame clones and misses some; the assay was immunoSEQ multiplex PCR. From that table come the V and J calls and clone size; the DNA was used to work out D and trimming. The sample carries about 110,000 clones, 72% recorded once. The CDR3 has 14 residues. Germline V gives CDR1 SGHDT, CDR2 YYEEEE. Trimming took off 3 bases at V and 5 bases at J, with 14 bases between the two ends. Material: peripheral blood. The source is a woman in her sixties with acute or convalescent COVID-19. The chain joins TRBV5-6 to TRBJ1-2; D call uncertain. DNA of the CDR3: TGTGCCAGCAGCTACCGACAACCCCCTTATGGCTACACCTTC. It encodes CASSYRQPPYGYTF.